Shown below are 27 T cell receptor beta chains from a single sample sequenced in a study of T cells in Graves' hyperthyroidism and ophthalmopathy. Using RNA transcripts as the source, TCR beta CDR3 regions were amplified. First-round RT-PCR with HTBI primers amplified the TCR CDR3 region. TCRdb itself ran the multiplex PCR reads through MiXCR, one entry per CDR3 protein. The table records 600,000 to 750,000 distinct CDR3 sequences, 17% of them present only once. The sequencing sample was made of blood. The receptors were gathered from a man aged 45-65 years with Graves' hyperthyroidism.

This clonotype has ten or more counts. CDR3 in DNA: TGTGCTAGTGCCCCAACCGGGACACCACCCTTCGGTGGCTACACCTTC. Its translation: CASAPTGTPPFGGYTF. J is TRBJ1-2 and V is TRBV12-5, with a possible D match to TRBD1 (6 bases). V was pared by 7 bases and J by 7 bases, with 25 bases between. The CDR3 consists of 16 residues. From germline, CDR1 is LGHNT and CDR2 FRNRAP.

The V call is TRBV20-1, the J call TRBJ2-3; maybe TRBD2 (5 bases). Per the germline V gene, CDR1 is DFQATT and CDR2 is SNEGSKA (reference sequence). Trimming cost V 6 bases and J 0 bases, with 19 bases left between them. The CDR3 sequence is 16 residues long. This chain's CDR3 is CSATPRVAASTDTQYF. The DNA of the CDR3 is TGCAGTGCCACCCCGCGGGTAGCCGCCAGCACAGATACGCAGTATTTT.

The rearrangement joins TRBV24-1 to TRBJ2-5; D ambiguous. CDR1 is KGHDR and CDR2 is SFDVKD in the germline V gene. This CDR3 contains 14 residues. The V end lost 3 bases, the J end lost 7 bases, and 14 bases lay between the germline ends. The CDR3 loop reads CATSDPSEVGTQYF. The DNA of the CDR3 is TGTGCCACCAGTGATCCCAGTGAAGTTGGGACCCAGTACTTC.

This clonotype was recorded at least ten times. The rearrangement joins TRBV27 to TRBJ1-2; D call uncertain. This CDR3 has 13 amino acids. Germline-derived CDR1 and CDR2 are MNHEY and SMNVEV (reference sequence). V gave up 3 bases and J gave up 8 bases, with 13 bases separating them. The DNA of the CDR3 is TGTGCCAGCAGTTTTGCCAGGACGAGCGGCTACACCTTC. Protein: CASSFARTSGYTF.

This clonotype appeared a few times. The CDR3 DNA is TGTGCCAGCATGAGGGACCTACCCTACGAGCAGTACTTC. Protein product: CASMRDLPYEQYF. The genes are TRBV6-2 or TRBV6-3 and TRBJ2-7, with D tentatively TRBD1 or TRBD2 (5 bases each). The length of the CDR3 is 13 residues. Germline V gene sequence: CDR1 MNHEY, CDR2 SVGEGT. Trimming removed 7 bases from V and 2 bases from J, with 12 bases in between.

This rearrangement joins TRBV6-2 or TRBV6-3 to TRBJ2-7; a possible D gene is TRBD2 (5 bases). This CDR3 region has 12 residues. The germline V gene has CDR1 MNHEY and CDR2 SVGEGT. Trimming took 6 bases from V and 3 from J, leaving 9 bases between them. Here the CDR3 DNA reads TGTGCCAGCAGGGCACTAGACTACGAGCAGTACTTC. It encodes CASRALDYEQYF.

This clonotype was counted only a few times. The chain is built from TRBV18 and TRBJ1-3; weak D call: TRBD1 (5 bases). Germline V gene data show CDR1 as KGHSH and CDR2 as LQKENI. This CDR3 has 16 residues. V lost 3 bases and J 7 bases, leaving 19 bases between the germline ends. The CDR3 nucleotides read TGTGCCAGCTCACCCCCCGGGACCGCAATGAGGAACACCATATATTTT. It is translated as CASSPPGTAMRNTIYF.

There are many counts of this clonotype. The V and J genes are TRBV10-3 and TRBJ2-5; TRBD1 matches at 9 bases. Trimming took 6 bases from V and 2 from J; bases not matched to a gene: 7. CDR3 size: 15 residues. Germline V gene data show CDR1 as ENHRY and CDR2 as SYGVKD. CDR3 loop: CAIRSQGAEQETQYF. CDR3 DNA sequence: TGTGCCATCAGATCACAGGGGGCTGAACAAGAGACCCAGTACTTC.

This chain uses TRBV19 with TRBJ1-2, with D unclear. Germline CDR1 LNHDA, CDR2 SQIVND (reference sequence). V lost 9 bases and J lost 7, with 12 bases in between. The CDR3 is 11 residues long. The DNA for the CDR3 is TGTGCCAGCCTAAGGGAGCGTGGCTACACCTTC. This sequence encodes CASLRERGYTF.

This clonotype was observed a few times. The missing conserved phenylalanine or tryptophan at the end of this CDR3 makes a read error likely. The CDR3 loop reads CASSPQVDRGNEKLFS. The CDR3 DNA reads as TGTGCCAGCAGCCCGCAGGTGGACAGGGGTAATGAAAAACTGTTTTCT. The chain employs TRBV7-2 and TRBJ1-4, with TRBD1 identical over 9 bases. Germline V gene data show CDR1 as SGHTA and CDR2 as FQGNSA. The CDR3 loop spans 16 amino acids. V was clipped by 5 bases and J by 4 bases; unmatched bases: 8.

The chain is built from TRBV11-2 and TRBJ1-3; D might be TRBD1 (5 bases). This CDR3 has 15 amino acids. Per the germline V gene, CDR1 is SGHAT and CDR2 is FQNNGV. Trimming shortened V by 2 bases and J by 3 bases, and 11 bases separated the two germline ends. The CDR3 sequence: CASSLHGTVGNTIYF. In DNA, the CDR3 is TGTGCCAGCAGCTTACATGGGACGGTTGGAAACACCATATATTTT.

This clonotype was counted between two and nine times. The V and J genes are TRBV3-1 and TRBJ2-7; possibly TRBD1 for D (6 bases). CDR1 LGHDT and CDR2 YNNKEL come from the germline V gene (reference sequence). Trimming took 0 bases from V and 1 from J, leaving 22 bases between them. The CDR3 is 19 residues long. The CDR3 nucleotides are TGTGCCAGCAGCCAAGATCGGCATGCCCTGAGGGGGAATTCCTACGAGCAGTACTTC. Its protein product is CASSQDRHALRGNSYEQYF.

This clonotype was counted ten times or more. V usage is TRBV20-1 and J usage is TRBJ2-5, with 13 bases identical to TRBD2. The CDR3 runs 16 residues. V lost 2 bases and J lost 5; bases outside the gene matches: 8. CDR1 and CDR2 from the germline V gene are DFQATT and SNEGSKA (reference sequence). In DNA form, the CDR3 reads TGCAGTGCTAGAAGGGGACTAGCGGGACTGGAGGAGACCCAGTACTTC. It yields the protein CSARRGLAGLEETQYF.

The chain recombines TRBV20-1 with TRBJ2-5, with a tentative D call TRBD2 (5 bases). Trimming pared 6 bases from V and 5 bases from J, leaving 16 bases between. The V gene's germline CDR1 is DFQATT and CDR2 SNEGSKA (reference sequence). The CDR3 is made up of 13 amino acids. The CDR3 sequence: CSAARWEKETQYF. The CDR3 region has the DNA TGCAGTGCCGCAAGGTGGGAGAAGGAGACCCAGTACTTC.

Ten or more counts support this clonotype. The J gene is TRBJ1-2, the V gene TRBV28; 8 nucleotides agree with TRBD1. Germline CDR1 MDHEN, CDR2 SYDVKM. Trimming at V came to 1 base and at J to 4 bases, leaving 2 bases not matched to a gene. This CDR3 contains 14 residues. The CDR3 here is CASSLSGGSYGYTF. In DNA, the CDR3 is TGTGCCAGCAGTTTATCAGGGGGCAGCTATGGCTACACCTTC.

This chain uses TRBV6-2 or TRBV6-3 with TRBJ2-1; the D gene is possibly TRBD2 (6 bases). The CDR3 is 13 amino acids. Trimming pared 7 bases from V and 8 bases from J, leaving 15 bases between. The germline CDR1 and CDR2 sequences are MNHEY and SVGEGT. The CDR3 protein is CASMEGRADEQFF. The DNA for the CDR3 is TGTGCCAGCATGGAGGGTAGAGCCGATGAGCAGTTCTTC.

The V and J genes are TRBV11-2 and TRBJ2-3; 9 bases line up with TRBD2. Germline CDR1 reads SGHAT; CDR2 reads FQNNGV. V shed 4 bases and J 5 bases; nucleotides not matched to a gene: 10. The CDR3 runs 16 residues. CDR3 in DNA: TGTGCCAGCAGCTCTTTAGCGGGAGTCGGTCGAGATACGCAGTATTTT. Translation: CASSSLAGVGRDTQYF.

This clonotype was seen repeatedly, ten times or more. The chain uses TRBV20-1 and TRBJ1-4; D is perhaps TRBD1 (5 bases). Germline V gene lookup returns CDR1 DFQATT and CDR2 SNEGSKA (reference sequence). V lost 2 bases and J lost 8, with 12 bases in between. The CDR3 has 13 amino acids. CDR3 in DNA: TGCAGTGCTAGAAGCGGGGCTTTAGAAAAACTGTTTTTT. Translating it yields CSARSGALEKLFF.

The V call is TRBV5-5, the J call TRBJ2-5; 7 bases agree with TRBD1. Per the germline V gene, CDR1 is SGHKS and CDR2 is YYEKEE (reference sequence). The CDR3 covers 16 residues. V lost 0 bases and J lost 4; bases outside the gene matches: 9. The chain's CDR3 is CASSLGAGAGGETQYF. The DNA of the CDR3 is TGTGCCAGCAGCTTGGGGGCTGGGGCAGGGGGAGAGACCCAGTACTTC.

This clonotype was detected ten times or more. The gene calls are TRBV7-9 and TRBJ2-1; D uncertain. CDR3 length equals 16 residues. Germline loops: CDR1 SEHNR, CDR2 FQNEAQ (reference sequence). V dropped 6 bases and J dropped 5 bases, with 20 bases sitting between them. As DNA, the CDR3 is TGTGCCAGCAGTTCTCCCGCCCGAGTGATACACAATGAGCAGTTCTTC. Protein product: CASSSPARVIHNEQFF.

This clonotype was detected ten times or more. This rearrangement joins TRBV20-1 to TRBJ1-6; D possibly corresponds to TRBD1 (5 bases). Trimming removed 4 bases at V and 8 bases at J, with 15 bases between. Germline V gene sequence: CDR1 DFQATT, CDR2 SNEGSKA (reference sequence). This CDR3 is 14 amino acids long. CDR3 in amino acids: CSAKLGEFYSPLHF. CDR3 bases: TGCAGTGCTAAGCTAGGGGAGTTTTATTCACCCCTCCACTTT.

This chain links TRBV9 with TRBJ2-1, with 7 nucleotides matching TRBD2. There are 15 residues in the CDR3. The V and J ends lost 0 bases and 4 bases, in that order; junction bases with no gene match: 4. Germline V lookup: CDR1 SGDLS, CDR2 YYNGEE. CDR3 nucleotide sequence: TGTGCCAGCAGCGTAGCGTCGGGAGGTTACAATGAGCAGTTCTTC. This translates into CASSVASGGYNEQFF. The whole variable domain, remainder taken from reference TRBV9 and TRBJ2-1, is DSGVTQTPKHLITATGQRVTLRCSPRSGDLSVYWYQQSLDQGLQFLIQYYNGEERAKGNILERFSAQQFPDLHSELNLSSLELGDSALYFCASSVASGGYNEQFFGPGTRLTVL.

This clonotype was counted ten times or more. The V gene is TRBV5-1, the J gene TRBJ2-3; TRBD2 aligns across 12 bases. CDR3 length: 17 amino acids. CDR1 SGHRS and CDR2 YFSETQ come from the germline V gene. The V segment lost 1 base and the J segment 2 bases; nucleotides outside the gene matches: 5. CDR3 amino acids: CASSLLTSGSVTDTQYF. CDR3 in DNA: TGCGCCAGCAGCTTGCTGACTAGCGGGAGTGTCACAGATACGCAGTATTTT. The full variable domain, its missing parts supplied by reference TRBV5-1 and TRBJ2-3, is KAGVTQTPRYLIKTRGQQVTLSCSPISGHRSVSWYQQTPGQGLQFLFEYFSETQRNKGNFPGRFSGRQFSNSRSEMNVSTLELGDSALYLCASSLLTSGSVTDTQYFGPGTRLTVL.

This clonotype was picked up many times. The CDR3, as DNA: TGTGCCATCAGTGATTCGGCTAGCGGGGCCTCCTACAATGAGCAGTTCTTC. This codes for CAISDSASGASYNEQFF. The chain joins TRBV10-3 to TRBJ2-1; TRBD2 matches at 9 bases. CDR3 length: 17 amino acids. The V segment lost 3 bases and the J segment 0 bases; nucleotides outside the gene matches: 6. CDR1 is ENHRY, CDR2 SYGVKD, per germline.

This clonotype has just one count. This chain uses TRBV30 with TRBJ2-1; D might be TRBD2 (5 bases). Germline CDR1 and CDR2: GTSNPN and SVGIG (reference sequence). The CDR3 is 11 amino acids. The ends were cut back, 3 bases at V and 9 bases at J, with 9 bases in the middle. CDR3 sequence: CAWRRTVEQFF. The CDR3, as DNA: TGTGCCTGGAGAAGGACTGTTGAGCAGTTCTTC. Based on the CDR3 plus reference TRBV30 and TRBJ2-1, the full variable domain is SQTIHQWPATLVQPVGSPLSLECTVEGTSNPNLYWYRQAAGRGLQLLFYSVGIGQISSEVPQNLSASRPQDRQFILSSKKLLLSDSGFYLCAWRRTVEQFFGPGTRLTVL.

This clonotype was seen many times. As DNA, the CDR3 is TGTGCCAGCAGCGGACCCCAGCCAGGAAACTATGGCTACACCTTC. It translates to CASSGPQPGNYGYTF. The gene calls are TRBV11-2 and TRBJ1-2; D gene uncertain. In germline, CDR1 is SGHAT, CDR2 FQNNGV. The V gene lost 5 bases and the J gene lost 2 bases, with 15 bases spanning the gap. This CDR3 contains 15 residues. Complete variable domain (other parts from reference TRBV11-2 and TRBJ1-2): EAGVAQSPRYKIIEKRQSVAFWCNPISGHATLYWYQQILGQGPKLLIQFQNNGVVDDSQLPKDRFSAERLKGVDSTLKIQPAKLEDSAVYLCASSGPQPGNYGYTFGSGTRLTVV.

This clonotype has a handful of counts. This sequence joins TRBV9 and TRBJ2-2; no clear D. CDR1 is SGDLS, CDR2 YYNGEE, per germline. The CDR3 totals 16 residues. Trimming took 0 bases from V and 0 from J, leaving 9 bases between them. This chain's CDR3 is CASSVGLDSNTGELFF. The CDR3 DNA reads as TGTGCCAGCAGCGTAGGTCTGGATTCGAACACCGGGGAGCTGTTTTTT.